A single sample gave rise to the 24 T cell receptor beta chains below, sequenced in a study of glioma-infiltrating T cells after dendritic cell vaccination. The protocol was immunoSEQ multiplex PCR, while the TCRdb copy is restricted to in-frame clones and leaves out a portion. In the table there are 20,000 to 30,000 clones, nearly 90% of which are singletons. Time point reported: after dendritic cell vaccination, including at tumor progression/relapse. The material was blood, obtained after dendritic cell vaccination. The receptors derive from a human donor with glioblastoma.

The DNA of the CDR3 is TGTGCCAGCCAAGGGACTAGCTACGAGCAGTACTTC. Translating gives CASQGTSYEQYF. This chain uses TRBV11-2 with TRBJ2-7; the match to TRBD2 covers 8 bases. From germline, CDR1 is SGHAT and CDR2 FQNNGV. Trimming cost V 8 bases and J 3 bases; bases outside gene matches: 3. The CDR3 is 12 amino acids. Full variable domain (missing parts from reference TRBV11-2 and TRBJ2-7): EAGVAQSPRYKIIEKRQSVAFWCNPISGHATLYWYQQILGQGPKLLIQFQNNGVVDDSQLPKDRFSAERLKGVDSTLKIQPAKLEDSAVYLCASQGTSYEQYFGPGTRLTVT.

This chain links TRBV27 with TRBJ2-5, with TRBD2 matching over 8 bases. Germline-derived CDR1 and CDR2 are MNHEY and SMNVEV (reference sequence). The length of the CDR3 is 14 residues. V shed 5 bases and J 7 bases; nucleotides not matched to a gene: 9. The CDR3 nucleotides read TGTGCCAGCAGTCGGAGACTAGCGATGGGGACCCAGTACTTC. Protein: CASSRRLAMGTQYF.

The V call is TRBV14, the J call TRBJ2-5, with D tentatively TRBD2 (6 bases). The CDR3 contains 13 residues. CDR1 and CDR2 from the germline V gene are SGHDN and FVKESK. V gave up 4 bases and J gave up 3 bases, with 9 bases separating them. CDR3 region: CASSPRLEETQYF. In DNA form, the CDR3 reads TGTGCCAGCAGCCCCCGACTAGAAGAGACCCAGTACTTC.

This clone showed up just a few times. CDR3 residues: CASRGTLANYGYTF. The CDR3, as DNA: TGTGCCAGCAGGGGGACACTAGCTAACTATGGCTACACCTTC. This chain joins TRBV6-1 and TRBJ1-2; D is perhaps TRBD1 (6 bases). The germline V gene has CDR1 MNHNS and CDR2 SASEGT. V lost 6 bases to trimming and J lost 0 bases, with 11 bases between them. This CDR3 is built from 14 residues.

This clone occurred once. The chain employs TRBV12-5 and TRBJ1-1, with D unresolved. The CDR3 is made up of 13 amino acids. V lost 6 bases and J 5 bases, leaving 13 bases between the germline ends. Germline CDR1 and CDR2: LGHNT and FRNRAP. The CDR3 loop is CASGPGSGTEAFF. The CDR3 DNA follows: TGTGCTAGTGGCCCCGGTTCGGGGACTGAAGCTTTCTTT.

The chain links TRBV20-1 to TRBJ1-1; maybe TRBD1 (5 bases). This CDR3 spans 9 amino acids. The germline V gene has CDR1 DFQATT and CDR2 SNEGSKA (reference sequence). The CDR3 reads CRGVAEAFF. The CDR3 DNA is TGCAGAGGGGTTGCTGAAGCTTTCTTT.

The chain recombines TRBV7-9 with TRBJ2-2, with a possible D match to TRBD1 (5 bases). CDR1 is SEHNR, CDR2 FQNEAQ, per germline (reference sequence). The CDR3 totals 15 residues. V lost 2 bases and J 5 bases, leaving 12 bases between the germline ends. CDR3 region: CASSLPGMVTGELFF. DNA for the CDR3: TGTGCCAGCAGCTTACCAGGGATGGTGACCGGGGAGCTGTTTTTT.

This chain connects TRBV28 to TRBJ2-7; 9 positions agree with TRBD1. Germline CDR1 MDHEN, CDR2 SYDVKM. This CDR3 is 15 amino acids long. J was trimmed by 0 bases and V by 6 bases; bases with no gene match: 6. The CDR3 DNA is TGTGCCAGCAGGCCCCGGGACAGGGACTCCTACGAGCAGTACTTC. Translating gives CASRPRDRDSYEQYF.

This CDR3 is CASSLFGDSSYNEQFF. The CDR3, as DNA: TGTGCCAGCAGTTTATTTGGTGACAGCTCCTACAATGAGCAGTTCTTC. The chain couples TRBV27 to TRBJ2-1; D possibly corresponds to TRBD1 (5 bases). In germline, CDR1 is MNHEY, CDR2 SMNVEV (reference sequence). The CDR3 has 16 amino acids. Deletions cut 1 base from V and 0 bases from J, with 10 bases between.

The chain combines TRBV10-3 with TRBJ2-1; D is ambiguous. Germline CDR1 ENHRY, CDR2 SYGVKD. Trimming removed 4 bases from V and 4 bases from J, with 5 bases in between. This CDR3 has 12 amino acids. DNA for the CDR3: TGTGCCATCAGTGCAGAATACAATGAGCAGTTCTTC. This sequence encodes CAISAEYNEQFF.

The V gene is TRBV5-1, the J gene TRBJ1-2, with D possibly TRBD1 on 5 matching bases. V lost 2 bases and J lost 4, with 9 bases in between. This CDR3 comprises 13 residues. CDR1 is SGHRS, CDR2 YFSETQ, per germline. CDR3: CASSFDSFYGYTF. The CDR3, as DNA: TGCGCCAGCAGCTTTGACAGTTTCTATGGCTACACCTTC.

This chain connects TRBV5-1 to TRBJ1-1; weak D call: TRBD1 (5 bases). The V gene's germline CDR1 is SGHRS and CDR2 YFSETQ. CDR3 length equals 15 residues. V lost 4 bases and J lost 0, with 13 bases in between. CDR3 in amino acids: CASSHSDSLNTEAFF. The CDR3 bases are TGCGCCAGCAGCCATTCCGACAGTTTGAACACTGAAGCTTTCTTT.

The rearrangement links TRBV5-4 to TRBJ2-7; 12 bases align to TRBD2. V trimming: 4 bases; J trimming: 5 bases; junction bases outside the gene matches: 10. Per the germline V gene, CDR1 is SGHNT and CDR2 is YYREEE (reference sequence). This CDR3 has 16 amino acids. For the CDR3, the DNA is TGTGCCAGCAGCATGGCCGGGACTAGCGGGCCCAACGAGCAGTACTTC. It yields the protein CASSMAGTSGPNEQYF.

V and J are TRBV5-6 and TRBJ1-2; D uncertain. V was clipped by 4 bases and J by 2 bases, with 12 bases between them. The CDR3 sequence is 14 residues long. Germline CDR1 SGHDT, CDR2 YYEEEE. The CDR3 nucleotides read TGTGCCAGCAGCCTAGCGTCCCGAAACTATGGCTACACCTTC. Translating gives CASSLASRNYGYTF.

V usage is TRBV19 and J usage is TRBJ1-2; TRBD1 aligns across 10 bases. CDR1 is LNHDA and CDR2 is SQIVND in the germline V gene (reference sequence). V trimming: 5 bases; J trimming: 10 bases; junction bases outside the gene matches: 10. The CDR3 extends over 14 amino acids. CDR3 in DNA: TGTGCCAGTAGTGGCGCTGGGACAGGGGCCACCTACACCTTC. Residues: CASSGAGTGATYTF.

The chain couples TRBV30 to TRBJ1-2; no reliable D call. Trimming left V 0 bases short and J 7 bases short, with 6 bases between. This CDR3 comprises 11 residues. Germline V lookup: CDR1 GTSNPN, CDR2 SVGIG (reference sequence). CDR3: CAWSVGGGYTF. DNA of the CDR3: TGTGCCTGGAGTGTAGGCGGTGGCTACACCTTC.

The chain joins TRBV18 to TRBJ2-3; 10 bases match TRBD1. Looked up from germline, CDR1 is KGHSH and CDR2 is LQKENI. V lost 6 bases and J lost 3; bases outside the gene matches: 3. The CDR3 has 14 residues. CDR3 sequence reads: CASSGTGVTDTQYF. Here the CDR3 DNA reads TGTGCCAGCTCTGGGACAGGGGTGACAGATACGCAGTATTTT.

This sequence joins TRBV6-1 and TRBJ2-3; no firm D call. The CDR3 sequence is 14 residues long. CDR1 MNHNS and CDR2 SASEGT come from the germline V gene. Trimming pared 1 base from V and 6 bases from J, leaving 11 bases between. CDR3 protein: CASSEVRWADTQYF. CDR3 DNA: TGTGCCAGCAGTGAAGTTAGGTGGGCGGATACGCAGTATTTT.

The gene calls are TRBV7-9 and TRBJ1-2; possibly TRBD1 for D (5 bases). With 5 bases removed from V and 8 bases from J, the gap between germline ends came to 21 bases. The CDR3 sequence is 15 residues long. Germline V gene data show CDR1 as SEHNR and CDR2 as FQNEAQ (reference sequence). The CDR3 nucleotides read TGTGCCAGCAGCCGAGATAGCGTTGCCGGGGGGGGCTACACCTTC. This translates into CASSRDSVAGGGYTF.

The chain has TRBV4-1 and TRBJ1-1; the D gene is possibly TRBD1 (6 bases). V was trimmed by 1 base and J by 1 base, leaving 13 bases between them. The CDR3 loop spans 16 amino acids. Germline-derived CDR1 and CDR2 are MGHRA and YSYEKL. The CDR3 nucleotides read TGCGCCAGCAGCCAAGGGTCGGCCAGGGGGAACACTGAAGCTTTCTTT. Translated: CASSQGSARGNTEAFF.

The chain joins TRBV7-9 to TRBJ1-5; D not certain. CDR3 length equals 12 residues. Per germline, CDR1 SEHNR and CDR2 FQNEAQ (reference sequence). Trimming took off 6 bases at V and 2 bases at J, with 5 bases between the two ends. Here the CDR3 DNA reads TGTGCCAGCAGATATGGCAATCAGCCCCAGCATTTT. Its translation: CASRYGNQPQHF.

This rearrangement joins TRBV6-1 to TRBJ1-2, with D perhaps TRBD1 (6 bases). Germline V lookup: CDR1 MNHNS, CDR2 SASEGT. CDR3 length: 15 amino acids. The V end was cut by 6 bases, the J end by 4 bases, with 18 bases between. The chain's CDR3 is CASRLQGRPGYGYTF. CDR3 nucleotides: TGTGCCAGCAGGCTACAGGGCAGGCCGGGCTATGGCTACACCTTC.

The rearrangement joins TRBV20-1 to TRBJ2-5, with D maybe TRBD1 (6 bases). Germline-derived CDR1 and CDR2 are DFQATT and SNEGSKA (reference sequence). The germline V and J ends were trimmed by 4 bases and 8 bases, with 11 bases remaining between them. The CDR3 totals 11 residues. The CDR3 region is CSAIQGRTQYF. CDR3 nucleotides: TGCAGTGCTATACAGGGACGCACCCAGTACTTC.

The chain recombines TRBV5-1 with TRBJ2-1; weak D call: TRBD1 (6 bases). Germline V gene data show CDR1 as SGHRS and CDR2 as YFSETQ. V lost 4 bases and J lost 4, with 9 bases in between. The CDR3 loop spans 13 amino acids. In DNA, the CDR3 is TGCGCCAGCAGCCTACAGGGTTACAATGAGCAGTTCTTC. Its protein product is CASSLQGYNEQFF.